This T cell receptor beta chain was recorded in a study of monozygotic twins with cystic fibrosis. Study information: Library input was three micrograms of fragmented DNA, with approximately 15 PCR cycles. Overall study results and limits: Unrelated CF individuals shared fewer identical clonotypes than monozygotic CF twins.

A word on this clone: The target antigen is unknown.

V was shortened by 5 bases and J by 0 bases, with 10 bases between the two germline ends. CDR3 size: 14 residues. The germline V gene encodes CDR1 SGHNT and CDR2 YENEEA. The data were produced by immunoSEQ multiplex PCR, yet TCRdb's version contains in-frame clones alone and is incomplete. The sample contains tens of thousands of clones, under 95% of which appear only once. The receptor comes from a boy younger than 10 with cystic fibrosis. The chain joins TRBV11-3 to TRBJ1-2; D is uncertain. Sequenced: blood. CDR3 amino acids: CASSARGTNYGYTF. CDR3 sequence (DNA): TGTGCCAGCAGCGCCCGGGGTACTAACTATGGCTACACCTTC.